This TCR beta chain comes out of a study of blood T cell repertoires in COVID-19. Turning to the study itself: Sample material is recorded as cDNA or gDNA derived from T cells, B-cell-depleted T cells, or PBMCs.

Per germline, CDR1 SGDLS and CDR2 YYNGEE. This CDR3 comprises 13 residues. V was shortened by 3 bases and J by 2 bases, with 8 bases between the two germline ends. As regards this clone: Other DNA sequences from this sample encode an identical CDR3 as well.

TCRdb's table, derived via immunoSEQ multiplex PCR, lists solely in-frame clones and lacks some. The sample contains around 400,000 clones, roughly 86% of which appear only once. This chain links TRBV9 with TRBJ1-2; TRBD1 might be the D (5 bases). The TCR sequence derives from a woman aged 60-70 years with COVID-19, enrolled during active disease. Sequencing was done on a sample of peripheral blood. This CDR3 is CASSATGNYGYTF. The CDR3 DNA follows: TGTGCCAGCAGCGCAACAGGAAACTATGGCTACACCTTC.